This T cell receptor (beta chain) stems from a study of blood T cells in healthy people across ages. Study results and limitations: Roughly linearly, TCR beta diversity per million T cells fell as age increased. Long-lived donors had more naive CD4+ cells and higher diversity than aged donors.

The use of a sample-barcoded 5' primer and a J-beta primer mix characterized a second PCR of roughly 7 to 11 cycles. One entry per CDR3 protein, called by TCRdb with MiXCR from the 5' RACE reads. Of about 1 million distinct CDR3 sequences in the sample, 35% to 50% were seen once. The individuals who served as donors were healthy Caucasians living in Russia, aged about 6 to 90. This clonotype has only a few counts. Its antigen is not identified. This sequence was found in a woman aged 60-70 years in good health. Input material: blood.

CDR3 region: CASRSRLTSYEQYF. The DNA of the CDR3 is TGTGCCAGCAGAAGCCGACTAACTTCCTACGAGCAGTACTTC. The chain combines TRBV12-3 or TRBV12-4 with TRBJ2-7; D is possibly TRBD2 (5 bases). Trimming shortened V by 6 bases and J by 1 base, and 13 bases separated the two germline ends. The CDR3 totals 14 residues.